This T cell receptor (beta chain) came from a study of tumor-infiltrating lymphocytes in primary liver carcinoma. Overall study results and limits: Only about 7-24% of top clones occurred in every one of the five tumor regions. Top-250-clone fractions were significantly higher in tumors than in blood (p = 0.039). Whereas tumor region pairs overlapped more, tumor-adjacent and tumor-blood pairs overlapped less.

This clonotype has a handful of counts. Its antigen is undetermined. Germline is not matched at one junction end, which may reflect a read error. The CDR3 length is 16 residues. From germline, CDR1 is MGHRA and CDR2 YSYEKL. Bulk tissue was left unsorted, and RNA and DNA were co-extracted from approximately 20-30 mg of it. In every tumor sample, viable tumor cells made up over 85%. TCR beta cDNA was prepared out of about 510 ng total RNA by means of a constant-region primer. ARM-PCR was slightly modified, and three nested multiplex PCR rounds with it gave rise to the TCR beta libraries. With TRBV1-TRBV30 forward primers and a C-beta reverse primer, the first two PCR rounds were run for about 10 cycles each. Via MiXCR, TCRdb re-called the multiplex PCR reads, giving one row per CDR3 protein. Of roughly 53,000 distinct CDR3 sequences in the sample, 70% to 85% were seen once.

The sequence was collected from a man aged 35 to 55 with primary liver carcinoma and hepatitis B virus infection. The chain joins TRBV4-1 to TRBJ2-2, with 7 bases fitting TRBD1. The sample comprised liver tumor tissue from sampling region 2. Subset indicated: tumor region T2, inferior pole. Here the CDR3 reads CASRTNRGGHTGELFF. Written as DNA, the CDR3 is TGCGCCAGCAGGACAAACAGGGGTGGTCACACCGGGGAGCTGTTCTTT.